The subject of this entry is one T cell receptor (beta chain). Other DNA sequences in the sample encode the same CDR3. How the authors handled the data: Amplification of reference gene primers provided the estimated nucleated cell counts. Data came from immunoSEQ multiplex PCR; TCRdb stores just in-frame clones and leaves some out. V, J and clone size derive from that table, while D and trimming were established from the DNA sequence. Of approximately 500,000 clones detected, less than 90% appear once; the ten largest clones hold 7.5% to 9.5%. The sample comes from a study of blood T cell repertoires in COVID-19. Whole-study context: The United States, Italy and Spain were the sources of the acute and convalescent COVID-19 samples. Sample material is recorded as cDNA or gDNA derived from T cells, B-cell-depleted T cells, or PBMCs.

CDR1 is GTSNPN and CDR2 is SVGIG in the germline V gene (reference sequence). V was trimmed by 0 bases and J by 6 bases, leaving 10 bases between them. The CDR3 extends over 13 amino acids. The Seattle site enrolled patients during active infection and followed them longitudinally. What was sequenced was peripheral blood. The receptor's source is a woman aged 50 to 60 with COVID-19, enrolled during active disease. The V gene is TRBV30, the J gene TRBJ2-3; no reliable D call. The CDR3 sequence is CAWSVLPGDTQYF. CDR3 nucleotides: TGTGCCTGGAGTGTACTACCTGGGGATACGCAGTATTTT.